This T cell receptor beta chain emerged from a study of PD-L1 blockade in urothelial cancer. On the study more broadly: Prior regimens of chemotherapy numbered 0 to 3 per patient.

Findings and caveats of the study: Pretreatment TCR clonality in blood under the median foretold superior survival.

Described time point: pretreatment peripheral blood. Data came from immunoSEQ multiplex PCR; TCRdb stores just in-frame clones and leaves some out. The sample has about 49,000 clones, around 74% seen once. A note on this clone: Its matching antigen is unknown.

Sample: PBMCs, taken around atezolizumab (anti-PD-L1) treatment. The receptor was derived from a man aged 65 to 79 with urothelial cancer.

Here the CDR3 reads CASSEMNKQGSRYF. CDR3 bases: TGTGCCAGCAGTGAAATGAACAAACAGGGGTCTCGGTACTTC. The chain recombines TRBV2 with TRBJ2-7, with 7 bases identical to TRBD1. The CDR3 covers 14 residues. V was pared by 2 bases and J by 12 bases, with 13 bases of the junction left unmatched. CDR1 and CDR2 from the germline V gene are SNHLY and FYNNEI.